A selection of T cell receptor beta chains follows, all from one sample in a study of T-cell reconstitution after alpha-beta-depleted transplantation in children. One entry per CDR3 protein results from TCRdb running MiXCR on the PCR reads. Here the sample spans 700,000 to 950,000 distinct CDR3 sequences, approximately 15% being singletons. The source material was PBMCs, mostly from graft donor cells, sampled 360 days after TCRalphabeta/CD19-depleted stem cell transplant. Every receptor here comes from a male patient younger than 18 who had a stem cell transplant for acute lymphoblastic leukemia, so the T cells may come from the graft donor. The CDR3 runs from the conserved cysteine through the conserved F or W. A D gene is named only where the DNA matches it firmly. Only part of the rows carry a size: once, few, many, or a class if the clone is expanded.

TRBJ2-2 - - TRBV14 CASSQESGPPGERYTGELFF TGTGCCAGCAGCCAAGAGTCTGGTCCTCCAGGGGAGCGGTACACCGGGGAGCTGTTTTTT
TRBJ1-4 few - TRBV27 CASQGRVNDEKLFF TGTGCCAGCCAAGGCCGGGTCAACGATGAAAAACTGTTTTTT
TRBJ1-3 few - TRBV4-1 CASSIGGQSRGPGNTIYF TGCGCCAGCAGTATCGGTGGACAGTCCCGAGGACCTGGAAACACCATATATTTT
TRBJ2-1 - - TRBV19 CASSVASQSYEQFF TGTGCCAGTAGTGTGGCTAGTCAAAGTTATGAGCAGTTCTTC
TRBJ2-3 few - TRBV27 CASRTGFEDTQYF TGTGCCAGCAGAACAGGGTTTGAAGATACGCAGTATTTT
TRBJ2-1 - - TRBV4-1 CASSLGRSFYNEQFF TGCGCCAGCAGCCTCGGACGGTCATTCTACAATGAGCAGTTCTTC
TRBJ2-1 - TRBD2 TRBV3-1 CASSPVRLADNEQFF TGTGCCAGCAGCCCGGTTCGACTAGCGGACAATGAGCAGTTCTTC
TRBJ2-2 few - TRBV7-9 CASSLVSGGNTGELFF TGTGCCAGCAGCTTAGTGTCCGGGGGGAACACCGGGGAGCTGTTTTTT
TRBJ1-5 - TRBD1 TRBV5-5 CASSSVGQGINQPQHF TGTGCCAGCAGCTCAGTGGGACAGGGAATCAATCAGCCCCAGCATTTT
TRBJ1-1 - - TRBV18 CASSPLPMNTEAFF TGTGCCAGCTCACCACTGCCCATGAACACTGAAGCTTTCTTT
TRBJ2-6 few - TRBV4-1 CASSQDVGHLSGANVLTF TGCGCCAGCAGCCAAGATGTAGGACACTTGTCTGGGGCCAACGTCCTGACTTTC
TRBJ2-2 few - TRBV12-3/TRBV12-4 CASSSADTGELFF TGTGCCAGCAGCTCAGCGGACACCGGGGAGCTGTTTTTT
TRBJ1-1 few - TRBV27 CASSLRGSEAFF TGTGCCAGCAGTCTTAGAGGGTCTGAAGCTTTCTTT
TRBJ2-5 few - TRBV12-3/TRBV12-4 CASTLVGQLSRETQYF TGTGCCAGCACCCTGGTGGGGCAGCTTAGCCGCGAGACCCAGTACTTC
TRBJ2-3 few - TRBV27 CASSPSRGRGTDTQYF TGTGCCAGCAGTCCCTCCCGAGGGAGAGGGACAGATACGCAGTATTTT
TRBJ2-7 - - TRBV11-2 CASSFTPTYEQYF TGTGCCAGCAGCTTTACCCCAACCTACGAGCAGTACTTC
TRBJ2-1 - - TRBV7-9 CASSAFWGRPYNEQFF TGTGCCAGCAGCGCGTTTTGGGGCCGCCCCTACAATGAGCAGTTCTTC
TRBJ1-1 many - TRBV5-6 CASSFWAGLNTEAFF TGTGCCAGCAGCTTTTGGGCTGGGCTGAACACTGAAGCTTTCTTT
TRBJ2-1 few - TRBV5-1 CASTVAGPYNEQFF TGCGCCAGCACCGTTGCGGGTCCCTACAATGAGCAGTTCTTC
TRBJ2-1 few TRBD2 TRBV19 CASSGRLAGRGVSSYNEQFF TGTGCCAGTAGTGGGAGACTAGCGGGGAGGGGCGTAAGCTCCTACAATGAGCAGTTCTTC
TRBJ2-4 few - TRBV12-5 CASGSGTPQGIQYF TGTGCTAGTGGTTCTGGGACTCCCCAGGGCATTCAGTACTTC
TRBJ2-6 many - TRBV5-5 CASSLRYGSGANVLTF TGTGCCAGCAGCTTGCGTTACGGATCTGGGGCCAACGTCCTGACTTTC
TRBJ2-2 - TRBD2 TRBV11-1 CASSPGLAGVSRNTGELFF TGTGCCAGCAGCCCGGGACTAGCGGGAGTAAGTCGGAACACCGGGGAGCTGTTTTTT
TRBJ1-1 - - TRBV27 CATTDNTEAFF TGTGCCACCACAGACAACACTGAAGCTTTCTTT
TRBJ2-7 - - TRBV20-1 CSARDQVSTDPYEQYF TGCAGTGCTAGAGATCAAGTATCGACGGACCCCTACGAGCAGTACTTC
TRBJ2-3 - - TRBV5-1 CASSFNPDRDTQYF TGCGCCAGCAGCTTCAATCCCGATCGAGATACGCAGTATTTT
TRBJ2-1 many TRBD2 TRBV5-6 CASSLEGLAVQFF TGTGCCAGCAGCTTGGAGGGACTAGCGGTGCAGTTCTTC
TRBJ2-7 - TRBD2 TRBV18 CASSPLVAGGPYEQYF TGTGCCAGCTCCCCCCTGGTAGCGGGAGGTCCCTACGAGCAGTACTTC
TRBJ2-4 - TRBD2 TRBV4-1 CASSHLLRLAGAMNAKNIQYF TGCGCCAGCAGCCACCTACTCCGACTAGCGGGAGCGATGAATGCCAAAAACATTCAGTACTTC
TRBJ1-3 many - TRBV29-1 CSVGGSSGNTIYF TGCAGCGTTGGAGGCAGCTCTGGAAACACCATATATTTT
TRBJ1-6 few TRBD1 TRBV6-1 CASRTGQASSYNSPLHF TGTGCCAGCAGGACTGGACAGGCGAGCTCCTATAATTCACCCCTCCACTTT
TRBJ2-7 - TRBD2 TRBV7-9 CASSLAHLVAGDKEQYF TGTGCCAGCAGCTTAGCCCACTTAGTAGCGGGAGATAAGGAGCAGTACTTC
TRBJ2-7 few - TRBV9 CASSDYPTNDEQYF TGTGCCAGCAGCGATTATCCTACTAATGACGAGCAGTACTTC
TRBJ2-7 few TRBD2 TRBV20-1 CSATLGREGTYEQYF TGCAGTGCTACCCTAGGTCGGGAGGGAACCTACGAGCAGTACTTC
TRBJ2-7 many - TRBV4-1 CASSQEGYLYEQYF TGCGCCAGCAGCCAAGAAGGCTACCTCTACGAGCAGTACTTC
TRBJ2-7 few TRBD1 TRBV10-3 CAIMTGQGAAYEQYF TGTGCCATCATGACCGGACAGGGAGCCGCCTACGAGCAGTACTTC
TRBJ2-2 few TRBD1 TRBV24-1 CATSMTGATGELFF TGTGCCACTAGTATGACAGGGGCCACCGGGGAGCTGTTTTTT
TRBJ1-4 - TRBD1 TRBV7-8 CASSLIRGRGNEKLFF TGTGCCAGCAGCTTAATCAGGGGGCGCGGTAATGAAAAACTGTTTTTT
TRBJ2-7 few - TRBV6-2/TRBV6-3 CASRRPTGYEQYF TGTGCCAGCAGGCGCCCCACAGGGTACGAGCAGTACTTC